This TCR beta chain was found in a study of OX40 agonist ivuxolimab in advanced cancers. Concerning the study at large: The costimulatory receptor OX40 (CD134) was targeted by ivuxolimab, a fully human IgG2 agonistic monoclonal antibody. Intravenous ivuxolimab was administered to patients every 2 weeks at six dose levels: 0.01, 0.1, 0.3, 1.5, 3 and 10 mg/kg. Of the roughly 54 dose-escalation patients, hepatocellular carcinoma was present in about 20, melanoma in around 15, renal cell carcinoma in 9 and head and neck cancer in 9. In the dose-escalation cohort, approximately 80% of patients were male, and the mean age was roughly 60 years with a range of roughly 23 to 79. Prior anti-PD-1, anti-PD-L1 or anti-CTLA-4 therapy was permitted, and approximately 42% of dose-escalation patients had received checkpoint inhibitors. Partial responses occurred in three dose-escalation patients: two with cutaneous melanoma and one with hepatocellular carcinoma. Peripheral TCRbeta sequencing was intended to test whether TCR sequence diversity was altered and clonal T-cell expansion was caused by ivuxolimab. The paper reports the monotherapy dose-escalation portion (N of about 47 patients) of the phase I ivuxolimab trial. The paper's findings and limits, for the study overall: Low levels of normalized T-cell clonal expansion were also seen in some patients who did not respond. Antigen specificity was not determined for the clonally expanded peripheral T cells. After ivuxolimab, more expanded clones were found on average in CD8+ T cells than in CD4+ T cells. At doses of 0.1 to 3.0 mg/kg, clonal expansion of both CD4+ and CD8+ blood T cells was observed from baseline to week 6. In partial responders in the 0.1-3.0 mg/kg groups, normalized peripheral clonal expansion was found to be among the lowest, especially among CD8+ T cells.

The trial excluded patients who had a history of autoimmune disease or were on systemic immunosuppression. Peripheral blood for TCR sequencing was collected from all dose cohorts at baseline, on cycle 4 day 1, and on cycle 7 day 1. The samples were taken from a phase I, first-in-human, multicenter, open-label dose-escalation trial of ivuxolimab. The trial enrolled adults with locally advanced or metastatic head and neck squamous cell, hepatocellular, melanoma or renal cell carcinoma. Before TCR sequencing, CD4+ and CD8+ T cells were separately sorted from peripheral blood. V and J are trimmed by 5 bases and 5 bases, and the gene matches miss 5 bases of the junction. Inclusive of the bounding cysteine and phenylalanine, the CDR3 is 14 residues long. Only the CDR3 part of the read is kept: 42 bases, read in frame from the first base. For CDR1 and CDR2, the germline V gene (reference sequence) lists GTSNPN and SVGIG.

Concerning this clone itself: What antigen it recognizes has not been identified. Per-nucleotide qualities are absent, and no much larger clonotype sits a single base away.

Genomic DNA was isolated from the sorted cells so that the TCRbeta CDR3 region could be sequenced. The immunoSEQ Assay was used for sequencing of TCRbeta CDR3 regions. TCRdb provides this immuneACCESS table in a form limited to in-frame rearrangements. Some clones are lacking; in checked studies, under half of them reflect an unresolved V gene, and why the rest are absent is not known. For this sample the table gives tens of thousands of clones, of which over 70% were detected only once. The ten largest account for roughly 4.5% of the sample. The sequences come from CD4+ or CD8+ T cells sorted from blood, collected in a trial of the OX40 agonist ivuxolimab. The rearrangement combines TRBV30 with TRBJ2-3, with 12 middle bases fitting TRBD2. The source of this sequence is an adult with an advanced solid tumor such as melanoma, head and neck, liver or kidney cancer. The sequence in DNA is TGTGCCTGGGCCCCGGGACTAGCGGGAGATACGCAGTATTTT. This gives the protein CAWAPGLAGDTQYF.